This TCR beta chain was obtained from a study of blood T cell repertoires in COVID-19. On the study more broadly: COVID-19 samples collected from the United States, Italy and Spain covered acute and convalescent phases. PBMCs, B-cell-depleted T cells, or T cells provided the cDNA or gDNA that made up the material.

As processed by the authors: Reference gene primer amplification gave estimated nucleated cell counts. Clones were sequenced by immunoSEQ multiplex PCR, and TCRdb holds only the in-frame ones, with some missing. The V and J calls and clone size come from that table; D and trimming were worked out from the DNA. The sample lists roughly 200,000 clones, about 88% occurring once. The CDR3 spans 17 residues. Sample: peripheral blood. The clonotype originates from a man between 65 and 79 years old with acute or convalescent COVID-19. The chain combines TRBV21-1 with TRBJ2-3; the table names TRBD1, a call not compared with the DNA. TRBV21-1 is annotated as a pseudogene. This chain's CDR3 is CASSKAPHPSSTDTQYF. CDR3 DNA sequence: TGTGCCAGCAGCAAGGCCCCGCATCCCTCTAGCACAGATACGCAGTATTTT.